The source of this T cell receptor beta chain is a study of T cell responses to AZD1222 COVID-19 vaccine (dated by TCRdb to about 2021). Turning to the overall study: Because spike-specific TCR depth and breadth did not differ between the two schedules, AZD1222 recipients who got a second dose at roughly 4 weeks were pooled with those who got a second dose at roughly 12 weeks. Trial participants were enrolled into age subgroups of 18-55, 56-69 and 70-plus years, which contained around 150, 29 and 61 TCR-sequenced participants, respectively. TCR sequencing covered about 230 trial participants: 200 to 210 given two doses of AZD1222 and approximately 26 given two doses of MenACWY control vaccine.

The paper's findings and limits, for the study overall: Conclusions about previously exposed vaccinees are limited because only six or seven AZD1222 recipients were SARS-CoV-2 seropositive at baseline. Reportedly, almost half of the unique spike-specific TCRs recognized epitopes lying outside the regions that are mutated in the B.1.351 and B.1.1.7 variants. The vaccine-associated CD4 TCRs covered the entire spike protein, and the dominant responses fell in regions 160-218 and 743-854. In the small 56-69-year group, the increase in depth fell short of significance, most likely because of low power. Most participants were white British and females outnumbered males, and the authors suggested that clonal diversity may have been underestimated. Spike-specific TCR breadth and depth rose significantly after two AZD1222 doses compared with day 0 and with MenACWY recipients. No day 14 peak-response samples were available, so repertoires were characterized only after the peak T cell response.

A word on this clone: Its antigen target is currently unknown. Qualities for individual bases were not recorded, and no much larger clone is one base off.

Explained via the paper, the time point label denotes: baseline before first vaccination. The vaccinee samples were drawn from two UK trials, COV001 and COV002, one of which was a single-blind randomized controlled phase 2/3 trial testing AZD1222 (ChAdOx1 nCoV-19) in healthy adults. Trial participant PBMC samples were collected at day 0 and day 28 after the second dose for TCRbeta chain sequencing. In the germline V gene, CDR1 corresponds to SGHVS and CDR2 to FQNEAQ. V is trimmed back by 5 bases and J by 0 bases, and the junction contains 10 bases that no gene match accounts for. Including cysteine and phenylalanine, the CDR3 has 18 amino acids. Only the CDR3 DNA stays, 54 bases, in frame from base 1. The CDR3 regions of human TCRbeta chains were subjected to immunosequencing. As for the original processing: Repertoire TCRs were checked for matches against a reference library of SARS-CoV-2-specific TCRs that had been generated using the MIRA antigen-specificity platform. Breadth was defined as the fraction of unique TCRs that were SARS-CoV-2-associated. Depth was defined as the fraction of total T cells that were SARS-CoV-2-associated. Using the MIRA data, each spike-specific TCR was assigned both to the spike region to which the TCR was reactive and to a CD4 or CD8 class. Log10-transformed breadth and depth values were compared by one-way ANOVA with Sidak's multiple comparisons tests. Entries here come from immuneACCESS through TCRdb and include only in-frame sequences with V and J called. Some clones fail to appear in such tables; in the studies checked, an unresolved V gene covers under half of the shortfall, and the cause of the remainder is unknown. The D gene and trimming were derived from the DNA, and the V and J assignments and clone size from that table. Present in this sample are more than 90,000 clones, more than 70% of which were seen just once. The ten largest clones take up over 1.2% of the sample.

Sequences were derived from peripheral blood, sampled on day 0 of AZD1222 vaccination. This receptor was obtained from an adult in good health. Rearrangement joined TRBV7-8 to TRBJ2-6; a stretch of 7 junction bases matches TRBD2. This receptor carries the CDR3 CASSPPRREYSGANVLTF. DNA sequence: TGTGCCAGCAGCCCCCCCCGGCGGGAGTACTCTGGGGCCAACGTCCTGACTTTC.